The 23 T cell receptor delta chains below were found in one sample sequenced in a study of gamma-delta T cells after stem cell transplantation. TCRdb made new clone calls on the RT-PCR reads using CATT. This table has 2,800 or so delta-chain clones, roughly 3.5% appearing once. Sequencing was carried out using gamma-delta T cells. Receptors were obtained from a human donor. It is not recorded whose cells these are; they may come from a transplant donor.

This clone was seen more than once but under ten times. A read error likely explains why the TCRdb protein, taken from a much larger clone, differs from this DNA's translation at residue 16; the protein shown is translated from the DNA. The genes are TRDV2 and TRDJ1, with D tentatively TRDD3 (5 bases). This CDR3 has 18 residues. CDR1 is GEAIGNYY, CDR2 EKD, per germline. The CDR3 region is CACDTVGGLDQYTDKPIF. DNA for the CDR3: TGTGCCTGTGACACCGTCGGGGGCTTGGATCAGTACACCGATAAACCCATCTTT.

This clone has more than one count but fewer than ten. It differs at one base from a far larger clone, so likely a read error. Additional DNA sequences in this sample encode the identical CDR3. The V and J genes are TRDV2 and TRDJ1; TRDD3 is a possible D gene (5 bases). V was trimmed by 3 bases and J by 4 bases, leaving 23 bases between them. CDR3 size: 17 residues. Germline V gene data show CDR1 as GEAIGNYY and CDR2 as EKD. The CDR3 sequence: CACDELGDAQRNDKLIF. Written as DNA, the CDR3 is TGTGCCTGTGACGAGCTGGGAGATGCGCAGCGAAACGATAAACTCATCTTT.

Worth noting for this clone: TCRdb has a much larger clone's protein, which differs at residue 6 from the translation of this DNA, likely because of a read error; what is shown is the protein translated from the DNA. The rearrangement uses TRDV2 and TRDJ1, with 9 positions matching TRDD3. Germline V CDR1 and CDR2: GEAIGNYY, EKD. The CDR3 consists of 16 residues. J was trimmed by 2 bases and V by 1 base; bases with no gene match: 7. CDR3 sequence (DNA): TGTGCCTGTGACACTCCACTGGGGGAAAAAACCGATAAACTCATCTTT. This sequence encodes CACDTPLGEKTDKLIF.

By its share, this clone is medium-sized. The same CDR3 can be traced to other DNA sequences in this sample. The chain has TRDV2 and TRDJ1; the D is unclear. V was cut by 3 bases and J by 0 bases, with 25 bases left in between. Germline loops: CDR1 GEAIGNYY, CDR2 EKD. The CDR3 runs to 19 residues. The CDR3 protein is CACDPLLRTPPGYTDKLIF. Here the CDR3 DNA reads TGTGCCTGTGACCCTCTACTACGGACCCCCCCGGGTTACACCGATAAACTCATCTTT.

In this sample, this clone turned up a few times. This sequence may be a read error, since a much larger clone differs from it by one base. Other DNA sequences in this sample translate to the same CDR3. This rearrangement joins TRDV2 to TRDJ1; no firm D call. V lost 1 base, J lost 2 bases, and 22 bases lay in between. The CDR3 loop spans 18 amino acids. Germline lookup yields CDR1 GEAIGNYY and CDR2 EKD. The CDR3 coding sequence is TGTGCCTGTGACACGTTACTAGGGACAAAGACGAAGACCGATAAACTCATCTTT. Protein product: CACDTLLGTKTKTDKLIF.

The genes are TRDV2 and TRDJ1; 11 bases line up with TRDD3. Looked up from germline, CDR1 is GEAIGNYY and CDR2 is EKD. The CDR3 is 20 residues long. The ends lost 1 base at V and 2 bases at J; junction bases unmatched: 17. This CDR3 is CACDTLLGDKDRTRTDKLIF. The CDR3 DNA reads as TGTGCCTGTGACACTCTACTGGGGGATAAAGATCGTACAAGGACCGATAAACTCATCTTT.

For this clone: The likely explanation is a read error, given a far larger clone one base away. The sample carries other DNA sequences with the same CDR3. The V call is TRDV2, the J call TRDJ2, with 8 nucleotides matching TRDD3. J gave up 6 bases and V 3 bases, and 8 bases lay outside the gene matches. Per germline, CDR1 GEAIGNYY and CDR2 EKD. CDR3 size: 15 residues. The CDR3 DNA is TGTGCCTGTGACTCCGTACTGGGGGGATCAGCACAACTCTTCTTT. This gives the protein CACDSVLGGSAQLFF.

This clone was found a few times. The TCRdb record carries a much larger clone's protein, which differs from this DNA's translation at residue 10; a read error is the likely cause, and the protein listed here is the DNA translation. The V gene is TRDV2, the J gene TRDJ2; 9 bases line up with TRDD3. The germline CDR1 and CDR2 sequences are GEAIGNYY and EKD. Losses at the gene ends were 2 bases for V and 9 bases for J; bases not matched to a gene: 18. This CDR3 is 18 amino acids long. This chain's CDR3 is CACDRVTGGPFQGSQLFF. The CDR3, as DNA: TGTGCCTGTGACAGAGTGACTGGGGGACCCTTTCAAGGTTCACAACTCTTCTTT.

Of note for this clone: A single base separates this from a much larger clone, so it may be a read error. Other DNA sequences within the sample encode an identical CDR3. CDR3 nucleotide sequence: TGTGCCTGCGACAATCTCGGGACTGGGGGACATTACACCGATAAACTCATCTTT. It is translated as CACDNLGTGGHYTDKLIF. The chain uses TRDV2 and TRDJ1, with 9 bases aligning to TRDD3. There are 18 residues in the CDR3. Per the germline V gene, CDR1 is GEAIGNYY and CDR2 is EKD.

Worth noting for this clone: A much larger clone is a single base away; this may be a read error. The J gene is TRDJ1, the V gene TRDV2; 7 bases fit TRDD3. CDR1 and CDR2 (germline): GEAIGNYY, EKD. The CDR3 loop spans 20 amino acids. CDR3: CACDTVTAWGSPHTTDTLIF. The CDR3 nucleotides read TGTGCCTGTGACACCGTGACGGCCTGGGGGTCACCTCATACGACCGATACACTCATCTTT.

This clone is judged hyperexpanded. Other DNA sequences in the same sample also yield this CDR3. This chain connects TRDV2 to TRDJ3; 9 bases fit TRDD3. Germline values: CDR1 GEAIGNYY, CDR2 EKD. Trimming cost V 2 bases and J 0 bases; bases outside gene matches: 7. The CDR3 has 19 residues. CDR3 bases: TGTGCCTGTGACATCTTACTGGGGGACCTCTCCTGGGACACCCGACAGATGTTTTTC. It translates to CACDILLGDLSWDTRQMFF.

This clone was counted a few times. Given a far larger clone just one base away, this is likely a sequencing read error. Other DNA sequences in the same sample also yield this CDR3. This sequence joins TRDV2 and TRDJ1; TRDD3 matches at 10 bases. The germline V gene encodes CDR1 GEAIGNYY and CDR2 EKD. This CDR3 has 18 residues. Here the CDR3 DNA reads TGTGCCTGTGACACTGTACTCGGGGGATACGGGTCCACCGATAAACTCATCTTC. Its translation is CACDTVLGGYGSTDKLIF.

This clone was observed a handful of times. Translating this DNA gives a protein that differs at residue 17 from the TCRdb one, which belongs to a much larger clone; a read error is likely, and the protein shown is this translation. CDR3 in amino acids: CACDPVLGDNLALTAQPFF. The CDR3 bases are TGTGCCTGTGACCCCGTACTGGGGGATAACCTCGCTTTGACAGCACAACCCTTCTTT. The chain is built from TRDV2 and TRDJ2, with 11 bases identical to TRDD3. This CDR3 region has 19 residues. Germline V gene sequence: CDR1 GEAIGNYY, CDR2 EKD.

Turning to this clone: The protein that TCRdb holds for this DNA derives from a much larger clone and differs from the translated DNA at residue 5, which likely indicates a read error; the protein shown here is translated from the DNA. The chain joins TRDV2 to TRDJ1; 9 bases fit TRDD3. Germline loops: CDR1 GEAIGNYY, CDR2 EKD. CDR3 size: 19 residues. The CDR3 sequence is CACDVLGTLGERPTDKLIF. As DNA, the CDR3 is TGCGCCTGTGACGTCCTCGGTACACTGGGGGAAAGACCCACCGATAAACTCATCTTT.

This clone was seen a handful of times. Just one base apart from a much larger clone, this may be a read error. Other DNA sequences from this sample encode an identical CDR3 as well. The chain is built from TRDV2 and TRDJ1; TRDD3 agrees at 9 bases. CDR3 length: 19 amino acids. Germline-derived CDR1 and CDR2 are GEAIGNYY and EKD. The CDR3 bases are TGCGCCTGTGACATCCTCGGTACACTGGGGGAAAGACCCACCGATAAACTCATCTTT. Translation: CACDILGTLGERPTDKLIF.

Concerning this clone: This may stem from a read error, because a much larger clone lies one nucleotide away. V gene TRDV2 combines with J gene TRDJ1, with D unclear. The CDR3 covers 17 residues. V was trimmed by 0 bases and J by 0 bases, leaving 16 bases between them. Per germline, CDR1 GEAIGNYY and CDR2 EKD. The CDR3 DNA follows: TGTGCCTGTGACACCGTGCCAACCGTTGGACACACCGATAAACTCATCTTT. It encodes CACDTVPTVGHTDKLIF.

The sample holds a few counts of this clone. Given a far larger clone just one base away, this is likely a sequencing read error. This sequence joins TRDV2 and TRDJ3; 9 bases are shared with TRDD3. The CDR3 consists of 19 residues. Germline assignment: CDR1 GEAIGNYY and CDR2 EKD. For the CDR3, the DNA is TGTGCCTGTGACATCTTACTGGGGGACCTCTCCTGGAACACCCGACAGATGTTTTTC. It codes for CACDILLGDLSWNTRQMFF.

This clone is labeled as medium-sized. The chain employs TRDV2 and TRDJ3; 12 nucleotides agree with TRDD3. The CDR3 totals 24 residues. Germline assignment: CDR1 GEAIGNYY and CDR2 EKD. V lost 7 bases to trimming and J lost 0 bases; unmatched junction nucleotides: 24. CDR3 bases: TGTGCCTGCTTCTACGGGTACACCGTACTGGGGGATACTAAGAGCTCCTGGGACACCCGACAGATGTTTTTC. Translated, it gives CACFYGYTVLGDTKSSWDTRQMFF.

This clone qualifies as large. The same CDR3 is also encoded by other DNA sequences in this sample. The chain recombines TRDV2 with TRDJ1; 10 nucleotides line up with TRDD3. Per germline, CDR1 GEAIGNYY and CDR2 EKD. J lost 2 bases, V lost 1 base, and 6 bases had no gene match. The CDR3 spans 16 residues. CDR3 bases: TGTGCCTGTGACACGGTTTTACTGGGGGATACCGATAAACTCATCTTT. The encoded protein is CACDTVLLGDTDKLIF.

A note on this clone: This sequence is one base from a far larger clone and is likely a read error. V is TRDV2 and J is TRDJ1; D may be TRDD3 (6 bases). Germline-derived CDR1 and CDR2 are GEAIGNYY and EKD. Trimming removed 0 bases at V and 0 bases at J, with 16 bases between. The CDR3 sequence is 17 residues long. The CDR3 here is CACDTIGDRPYTDKLIF. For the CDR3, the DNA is TGTGCCTGTGACACCATCGGGGATCGACCGTACACCGATAAACTCATCTTT.

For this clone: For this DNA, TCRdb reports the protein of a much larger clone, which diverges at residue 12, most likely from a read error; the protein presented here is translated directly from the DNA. This chain's CDR3 is CACEGLGDISDRLIF. CDR3 nucleotides: TGTGCCTGTGAGGGATTGGGGGATATCTCCGATAGACTCATCTTT. This sequence joins TRDV2 and TRDJ1; 9 bases are a match to TRDD3. This CDR3 has 15 residues. Germline CDR1 and CDR2: GEAIGNYY and EKD.

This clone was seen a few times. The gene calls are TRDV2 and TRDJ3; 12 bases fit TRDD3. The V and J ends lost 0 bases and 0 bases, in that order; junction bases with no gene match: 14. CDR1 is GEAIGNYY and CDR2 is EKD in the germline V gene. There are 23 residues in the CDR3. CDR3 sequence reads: CACDTGLGDTQKPSSWDTRQMFF. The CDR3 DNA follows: TGTGCCTGTGACACCGGTCTGGGGGATACGCAAAAACCCAGCTCCTGGGACACCCGACAGATGTTTTTC.

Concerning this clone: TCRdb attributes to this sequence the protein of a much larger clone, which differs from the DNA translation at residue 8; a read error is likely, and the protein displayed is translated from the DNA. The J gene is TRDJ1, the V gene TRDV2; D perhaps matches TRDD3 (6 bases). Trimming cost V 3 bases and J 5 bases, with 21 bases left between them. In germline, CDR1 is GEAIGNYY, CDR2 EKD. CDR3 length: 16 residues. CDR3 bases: TGTGCCTGTGACCCGGTGGGGGTCGCTTCAAAAGATAAACTCATCTTT. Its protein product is CACDPVGVASKDKLIF.